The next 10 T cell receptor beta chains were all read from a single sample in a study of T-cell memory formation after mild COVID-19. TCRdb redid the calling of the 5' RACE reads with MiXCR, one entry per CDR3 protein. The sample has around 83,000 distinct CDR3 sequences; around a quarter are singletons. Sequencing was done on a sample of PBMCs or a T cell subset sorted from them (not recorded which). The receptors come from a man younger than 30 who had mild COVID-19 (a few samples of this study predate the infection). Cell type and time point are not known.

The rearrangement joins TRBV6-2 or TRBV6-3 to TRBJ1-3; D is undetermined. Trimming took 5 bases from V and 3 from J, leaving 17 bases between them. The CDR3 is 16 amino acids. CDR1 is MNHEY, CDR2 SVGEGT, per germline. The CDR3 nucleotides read TGTGCCAGCAGTCCCCTCAGAATGACGAGTGGAAACACCATATATTTT. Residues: CASSPLRMTSGNTIYF.

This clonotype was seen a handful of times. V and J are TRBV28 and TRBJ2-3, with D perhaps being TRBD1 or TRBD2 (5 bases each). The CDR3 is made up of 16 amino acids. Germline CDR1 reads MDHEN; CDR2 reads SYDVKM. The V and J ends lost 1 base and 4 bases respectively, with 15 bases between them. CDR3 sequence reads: CASSLSAAVGADTQYF. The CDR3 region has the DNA TGTGCCAGCAGTTTATCCGCGGCCGTGGGGGCAGATACGCAGTATTTT. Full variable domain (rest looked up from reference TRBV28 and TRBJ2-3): DVKVTQSSRYLVKRTGEKVFLECVQDMDHENMFWYRQDPGLGLRLIYFSYDVKMKEKGDIPEGYSVSREKKERFSLILESASTNQTSMYLCASSLSAAVGADTQYFGPGTRLTVL.

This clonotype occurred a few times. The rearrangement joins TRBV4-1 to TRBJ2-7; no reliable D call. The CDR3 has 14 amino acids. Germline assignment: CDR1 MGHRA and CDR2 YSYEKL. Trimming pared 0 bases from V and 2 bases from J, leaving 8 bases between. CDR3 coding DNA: TGCGCCAGCAGCCAAGATTCGAACCCCTACGAGCAGTACTTC. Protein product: CASSQDSNPYEQYF.

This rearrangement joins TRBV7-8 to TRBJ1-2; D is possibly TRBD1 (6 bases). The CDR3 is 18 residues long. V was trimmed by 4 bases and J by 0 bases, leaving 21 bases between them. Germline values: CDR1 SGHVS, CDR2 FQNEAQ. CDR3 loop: CASSWGAGWGASNYGYTF. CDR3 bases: TGTGCCAGCAGCTGGGGCGCAGGATGGGGGGCTTCTAACTATGGCTACACCTTC.

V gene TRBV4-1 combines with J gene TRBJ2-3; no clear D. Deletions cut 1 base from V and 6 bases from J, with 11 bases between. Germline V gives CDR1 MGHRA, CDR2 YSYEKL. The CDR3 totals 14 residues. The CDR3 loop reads CASSQGPLDDTQYF. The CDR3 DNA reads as TGCGCCAGCAGCCAAGGTCCACTGGATGATACGCAGTATTTT.

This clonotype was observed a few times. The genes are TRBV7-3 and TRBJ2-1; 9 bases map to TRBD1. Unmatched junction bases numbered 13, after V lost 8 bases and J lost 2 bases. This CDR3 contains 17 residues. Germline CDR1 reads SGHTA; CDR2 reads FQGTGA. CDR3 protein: CASSSTPGQGTYNEQFF. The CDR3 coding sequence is TGTGCCAGCTCAAGTACCCCGGGACAGGGAACCTACAATGAGCAGTTCTTC.

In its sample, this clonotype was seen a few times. DNA of the CDR3: TGTGCCAGCAGCTTAGGGCCCTTGGGACCGGTATATCAGCCCCAGCATTTT. Residues: CASSLGPLGPVYQPQHF. The chain joins TRBV7-9 to TRBJ1-5; D perhaps matches TRBD1 (5 bases). V shed 1 base and J shed 5 bases, with 18 bases lying between them. CDR1 SEHNR and CDR2 FQNEAQ come from the germline V gene (reference sequence). This CDR3 contains 17 residues.

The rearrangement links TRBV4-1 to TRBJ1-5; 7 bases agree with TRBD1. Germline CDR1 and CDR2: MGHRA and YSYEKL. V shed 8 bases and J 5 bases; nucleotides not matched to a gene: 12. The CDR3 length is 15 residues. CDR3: CASSVSGQSDQPQHF. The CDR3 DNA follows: TGCGCCAGCTCCGTTTCGGGACAGAGCGATCAGCCCCAGCATTTT.

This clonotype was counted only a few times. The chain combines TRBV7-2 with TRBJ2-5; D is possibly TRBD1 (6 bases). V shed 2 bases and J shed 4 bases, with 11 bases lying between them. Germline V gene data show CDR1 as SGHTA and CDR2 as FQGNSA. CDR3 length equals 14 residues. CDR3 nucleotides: TGTGCCAGCAGCTTAACAGGGTGGACAGAGACCCAGTACTTC. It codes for CASSLTGWTETQYF. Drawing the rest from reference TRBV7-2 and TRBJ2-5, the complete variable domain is GAGVSQSPSNKVTEKGKDVELRCDPISGHTALYWYRQSLGQGLEFLIYFQGNSAPDKSGLPSDRFSAERTGGSVSTLTIQRTQQEDSAVYLCASSLTGWTETQYFGPGTRLLVL.

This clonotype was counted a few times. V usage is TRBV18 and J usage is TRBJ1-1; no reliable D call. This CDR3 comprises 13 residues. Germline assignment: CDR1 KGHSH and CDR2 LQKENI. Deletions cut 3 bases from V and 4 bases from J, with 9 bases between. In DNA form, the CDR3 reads TGTGCCAGCTCACCCGCTCCGGCCACTGAAGCTTTCTTT. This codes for CASSPAPATEAFF.